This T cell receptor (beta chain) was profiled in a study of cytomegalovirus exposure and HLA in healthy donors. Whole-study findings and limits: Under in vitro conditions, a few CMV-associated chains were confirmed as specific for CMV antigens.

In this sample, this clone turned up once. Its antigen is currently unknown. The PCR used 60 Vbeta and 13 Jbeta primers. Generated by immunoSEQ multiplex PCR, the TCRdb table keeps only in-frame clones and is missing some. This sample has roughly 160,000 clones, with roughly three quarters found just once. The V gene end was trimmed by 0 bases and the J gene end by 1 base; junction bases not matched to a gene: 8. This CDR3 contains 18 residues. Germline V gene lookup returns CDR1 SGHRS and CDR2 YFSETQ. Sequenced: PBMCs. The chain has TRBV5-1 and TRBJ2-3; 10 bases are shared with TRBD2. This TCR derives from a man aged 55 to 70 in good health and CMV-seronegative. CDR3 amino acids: CASSLESGGVPGTDTQYF. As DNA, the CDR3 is TGCGCCAGCAGCTTGGAGAGCGGGGGGGTCCCAGGCACAGATACGCAGTATTTT. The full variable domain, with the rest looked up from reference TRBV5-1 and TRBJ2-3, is KAGVTQTPRYLIKTRGQQVTLSCSPISGHRSVSWYQQTPGQGLQFLFEYFSETQRNKGNFPGRFSGRQFSNSRSEMNVSTLELGDSALYLCASSLESGGVPGTDTQYFGPGTRLTVL.